This record looks at one T cell receptor (beta chain) sequence and its context. Its antigen remains unknown. These data belong to a study of CD8 T cells in ankylosing spondylitis. General study results and limits: Characteristic of ankylosing spondylitis blood, it appeared, was a TCR beta motif comprising about eight highly homologous variants.

TCRdb reprocessed the 5' RACE reads with MiXCR, giving one entry per CDR3 protein. The table lists some 840,000 distinct CDR3 sequences, 10% to 15% of them singletons. CDR1 is SGHDT, CDR2 YYEEEE, per germline. The CDR3 totals 15 residues. V was trimmed by 5 bases and J by 3 bases, leaving 15 bases between them. The receptor was derived from a male donor with ankylosing spondylitis. The chain recombines TRBV5-6 with TRBJ1-5; unclear D gene. Sequencing input: blood, either unsorted or a sorted T cell fraction (not recorded which). The CDR3 protein is CASRIFGRFNQPQHF. CDR3 nucleotide sequence: TGTGCCAGCAGAATATTTGGCAGGTTCAATCAGCCCCAGCATTTT. The whole variable domain, remainder taken from reference TRBV5-6 and TRBJ1-5, is DAGVTQSPTHLIKTRGQQVTLRCSPKSGHDTVSWYQQALGQGPQFIFQYYEEEERQRGNFPDRFSGHQFPNYSSELNVNALLLGDSALYLCASRIFGRFNQPQHFGDGTRLSIL.